This paragraph covers one TCR beta chain sequence. Which antigen it targets is not known. No quality values exist for individual bases; no much larger clone is one base distant. This sample stems from a study of blood T cell repertoires in COVID-19 (dated by TCRdb to about 2020). About the full investigation: Samples covering the acute and convalescent phases of COVID-19 were provided by collaborators in the United States, Italy and Spain. The material from the prospective study consisted of cDNA or gDNA derived from T cells, B-cell-depleted T cells, or PBMCs. Deeply sampled blood TCRbeta repertoires from subjects exposed to, actively infected with, or recovered from COVID-19 were included in the dataset. The repertoires were made available in a free public database intended to serve as a resource for research on the immune response to SARS-CoV-2. The samples were drawn from the first 160 participants of the ongoing ImmuneRACE study and from more than 1,000 subjects provided by 6 global collaborators. Sample metadata almost always included a de-identified subject ID, COVID-19 status, age in years and sex. Where available, HLA class I and class II types were taken from metadata supplied by the sample provider and were not determined by assay-based typing.

Whole blood was collected in K2EDTA tubes by collaborating institutions according to the institutions' own protocols. For TCRbeta analysis, collaborators shipped samples as frozen whole blood, isolated PBMCs, or DNA extracted from either of those sample types. The immunoSEQ Assay, a bias-controlled multiplex PCR, was used to amplify TCRbeta CDR3 regions from genomic DNA. The authors processed their data as follows. The number of nucleated cells in each sample was estimated from the amplification of reference gene primers within the assay. Sequence reads were collapsed and filtered to measure the absolute abundance of every unique TCRbeta CDR3 rearrangement. Productive Simpson clonality was computed per sample as the square root of Simpson's diversity index over productive rearrangements. Entries here come from immuneACCESS through TCRdb and include only in-frame sequences with V and J called. Some clones fail to appear in such tables; in the studies checked, an unresolved V gene covers under half of the shortfall, and the cause of the remainder is unknown. Clone size and V and J calls were adopted from that table, with D and trimming inferred from the DNA. In this sample the table shows 65,000 to 90,000 clones, around 90% of which occur a single time. The ten largest account for 2.5% to 3.5% of the sample.

What the authors observed across the whole study: The quantity of clinical and demographic metadata differed by source and by participant and was supplied without curation.

Input material: peripheral blood. The sequence was collected from a woman between 45 and 65 years old with active or convalescent COVID-19.

The DNA is as follows: TGTGCCAGCAGCCCGCGACAGGGGGATGGCTACACCTTC. Translated, it gives CASSPRQGDGYTF. The chain links TRBV3-1 (or the pseudogene TRBV3-2) with TRBJ1-2; 9 nucleotides in the junction match TRBD1. Counted from cysteine to phenylalanine, this CDR3 has 13 amino acids. Just the 39-base CDR3 DNA is kept, in frame starting at base 1. The germline V end is reduced by 4 bases and the J end by 6 bases; junction bases left unmatched: 3. CDR1 is given as LGHDT and CDR2 as YNNKEL, both from the germline V gene (reference sequence).